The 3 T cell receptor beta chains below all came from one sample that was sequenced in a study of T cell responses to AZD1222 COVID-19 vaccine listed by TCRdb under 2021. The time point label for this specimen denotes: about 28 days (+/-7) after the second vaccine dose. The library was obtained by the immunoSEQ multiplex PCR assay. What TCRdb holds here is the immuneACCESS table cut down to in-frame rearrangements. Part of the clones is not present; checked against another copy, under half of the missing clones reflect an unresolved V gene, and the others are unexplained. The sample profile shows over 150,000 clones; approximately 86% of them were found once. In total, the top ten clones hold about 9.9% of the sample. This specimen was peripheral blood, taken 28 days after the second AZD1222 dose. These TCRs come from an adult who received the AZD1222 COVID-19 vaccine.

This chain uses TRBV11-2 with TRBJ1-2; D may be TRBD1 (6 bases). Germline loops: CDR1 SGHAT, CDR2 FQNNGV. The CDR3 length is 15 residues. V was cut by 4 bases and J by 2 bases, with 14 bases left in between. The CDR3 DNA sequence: TGTGCCAGCAGCTCCCCCGGGACACCAAACTATGGCTACACCTTC. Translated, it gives CASSSPGTPNYGYTF.

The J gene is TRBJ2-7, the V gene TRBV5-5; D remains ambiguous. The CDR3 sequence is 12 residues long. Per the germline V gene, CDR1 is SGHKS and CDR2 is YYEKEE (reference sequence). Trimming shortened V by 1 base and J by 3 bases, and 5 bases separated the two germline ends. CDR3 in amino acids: CASSLLGYEQYF. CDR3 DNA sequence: TGTGCCAGCAGCTTGCTCGGCTACGAGCAGTACTTC.

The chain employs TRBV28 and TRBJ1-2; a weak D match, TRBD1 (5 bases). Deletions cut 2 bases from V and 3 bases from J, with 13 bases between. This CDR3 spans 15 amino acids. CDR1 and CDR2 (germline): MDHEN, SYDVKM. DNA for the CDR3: TGTGCCAGCAGTTTAGAGCGGGGGGTTGACTATGGCTACACCTTC. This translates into CASSLERGVDYGYTF.